This record looks at one TCR beta chain sequence and its context. The CDR3 consists of 14 residues. Looked up from germline, CDR1 is SGHTA and CDR2 is FQGNSA. The V end was cut by 4 bases, the J end by 4 bases, with 13 bases between. This sample stems from a study of blood T cell repertoires in COVID-19. Generated by immunoSEQ multiplex PCR, the TCRdb table keeps only in-frame clones and is missing some. Of more than 70,000 clones in the sample, 86% were seen once. Sequencing was done on a sample of peripheral blood. J is TRBJ1-2 and V is TRBV7-2; TRBD1 might be the D (6 bases). This TCR came from a man older than 75 with active or convalescent COVID-19. This CDR3 reads CASSSDSNRYGYTF. Written as DNA, the CDR3 is TGTGCCAGCAGCTCGGACAGTAACCGCTATGGCTACACCTTC.